This note documents a single TCR beta chain sequence. The data stem from a study of molecular identifiers for immune sequencing clone quantification. From germline, CDR1 is LNHNV and CDR2 YYDKDF (reference sequence). J was trimmed by 3 bases and V by 3 bases; bases with no gene match: 8. The CDR3 is 16 residues long. Sorting isolated naive CD8 T cells as CD8+CD4-CCR7+CD45RA+ events. TCRdb processed the PCR reads anew with MiXCR; each CDR3 protein has one entry. The repertoire holds some 590,000 distinct CDR3 sequences, about 25% seen once, with about 0.84% in the top ten. This clonotype originated in a human donor in good health. Some libraries in this study had Jurkat cell RNA spiked in. The V call is TRBV15, the J call TRBJ2-5; 9 bases agree with TRBD1. Sequences were obtained from naive CD8+ T cells from blood, with Jurkat cell RNA spiked in. Subset defined: FACS-sorted CD8+CD4-CCR7+CD45RA+ naive T cells. The CDR3 DNA reads as TGTGCCACCAGCAGGGGACAGGGAAATTTTGAAGAGACCCAGTACTTC. Amino acid sequence: CATSRGQGNFEETQYF. Filled out from reference TRBV15 and TRBJ2-5, the complete variable domain reads DAMVIQNPRYQVTQFGKPVTLSCSQTLNHNVMYWYQQKSSQAPKLLFHYYDKDFNNEADTPDNFQSRRPNTSFCFLDIRSPGLGDTAMYLCATSRGQGNFEETQYFGPGTRLLVL.